This TCR beta chain derives from a study of cytomegalovirus exposure and HLA in healthy donors. Germline CDR1 and CDR2: MGHDK and SYGVNS. The CDR3 consists of 18 residues. V shed 2 bases, J shed 4 bases, and the junction held 11 bases outside the gene matches. Amplification used 60 Vbeta primers and 13 Jbeta primers. Measured with immunoSEQ multiplex PCR; TCRdb has only the in-frame clones, and not every one. The profile shows some 97,000 clones, around three quarters of them singletons. This TCR was sampled from a woman in her forties or fifties in good health and CMV-seropositive. The genes are TRBV25-1 and TRBJ2-6, with 7 bases fitting TRBD1. The sequenced sample was PBMCs. The CDR3 loop reads CASSEKGQTRSGANVLTF. DNA of the CDR3: TGTGCCAGCAGTGAAAAGGGACAGACCCGCTCGGGGGCCAACGTCCTGACTTTC.